The source of this T cell receptor beta chain is a study of T cell repertoires and Cas9 in healthy adults (dated by TCRdb to the late 2010s). For context, the study as a whole: Within the CD4 and CD8 compartments, SpCas9-reactive T cells were assessed for multi-effector potency, cytotoxicity and lineage determination. This study looked at whether people already carry T cell immunity to the Streptococcus pyogenes Cas9 nuclease (SpCas9), the enzyme used in CRISPR gene editing. What the authors observed across the whole study: Proliferation and function of SpCas9-reactive effector T cells were reported to be mitigated in vitro by SpCas9-reactive regulatory T cells. Among the healthy humans studied, a preexisting SpCas9-directed effector T cell response was described as ubiquitous.

The CDR3 sequence holds 14 residues, the cysteine and phenylalanine included. CDR3 DNA only is kept here, 42 bases in frame from base 1. Trimming removed 7 bases from V and 8 bases from J, leaving 17 bases between the germline ends. According to the germline V gene, CDR1 reads MDHEN and CDR2 reads SYDVKM. A note on this clone: Base-call qualities are not available, and no considerably larger clone is one nucleotide away.

The library relied on the immunoSEQ multiplex PCR assay. As stored in TCRdb, this immuneACCESS dataset retains in-frame rearrangements with V and J assigned. A fraction of the clones does not appear; measured against another copy, unresolved V genes explain less than half of the discrepancy, and the remainder lacks a known reason. The sample yields fewer than 2,000 clones; 93% were counted once. The ten largest clones represent approximately 3.6% of the sample. Donors were healthy humans. The material sequenced was SpCas9-reactive CD4+ effector T cells (CD137+, CD154-, CD25-, CD127+) from PBMCs; culture status not recorded. What this sample's cell subset or site label stands for: SpCas9-reactive effector T cells. The receptor's source is a human donor in good health. The sequence links TRBV28 to TRBJ1-4; a tentative D call is TRBD1 (5 bases match). The nucleotide sequence is TGTGCCAGCAACAAGGGTGGTTGGGACGAAAAACTGTTTTTT. The translation is CASNKGGWDEKLFF.